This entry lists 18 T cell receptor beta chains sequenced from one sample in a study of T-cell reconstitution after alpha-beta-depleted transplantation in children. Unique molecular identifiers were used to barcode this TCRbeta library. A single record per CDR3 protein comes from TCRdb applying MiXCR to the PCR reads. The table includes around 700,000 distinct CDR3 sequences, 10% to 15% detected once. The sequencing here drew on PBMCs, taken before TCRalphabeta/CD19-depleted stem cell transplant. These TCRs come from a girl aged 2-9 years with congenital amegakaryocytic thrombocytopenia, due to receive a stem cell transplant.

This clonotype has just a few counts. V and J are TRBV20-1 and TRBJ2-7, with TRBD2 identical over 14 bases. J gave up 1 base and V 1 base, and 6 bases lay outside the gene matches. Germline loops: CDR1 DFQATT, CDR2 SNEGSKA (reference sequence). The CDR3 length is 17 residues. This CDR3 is CSARGPRTSGGSYEQYF. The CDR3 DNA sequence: TGCAGTGCTAGAGGCCCACGGACTAGCGGGGGGTCCTACGAGCAGTACTTC.

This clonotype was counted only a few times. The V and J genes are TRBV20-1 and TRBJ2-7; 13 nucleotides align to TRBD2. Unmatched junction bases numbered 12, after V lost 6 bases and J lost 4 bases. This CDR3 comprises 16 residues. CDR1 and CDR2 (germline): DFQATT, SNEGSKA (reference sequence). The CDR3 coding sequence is TGCAGTGCGCCGACTAGCGGGAGGACCGCCCTTTACGAGCAGTACTTC. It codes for CSAPTSGRTALYEQYF.

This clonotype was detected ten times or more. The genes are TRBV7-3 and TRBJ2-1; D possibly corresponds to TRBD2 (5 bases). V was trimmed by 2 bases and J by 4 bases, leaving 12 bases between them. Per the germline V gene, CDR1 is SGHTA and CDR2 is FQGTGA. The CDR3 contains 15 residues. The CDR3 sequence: CASSLWLAAYNEQFF. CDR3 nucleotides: TGTGCCAGCAGCTTATGGCTAGCAGCTTACAATGAGCAGTTCTTC.

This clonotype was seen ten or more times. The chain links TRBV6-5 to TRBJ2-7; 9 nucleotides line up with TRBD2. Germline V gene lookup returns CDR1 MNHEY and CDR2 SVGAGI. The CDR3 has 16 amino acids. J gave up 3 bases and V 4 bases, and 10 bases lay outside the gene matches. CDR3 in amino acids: CASSFRTGLAHYEQYF. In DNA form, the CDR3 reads TGTGCCAGCAGTTTCCGAACGGGACTAGCTCACTACGAGCAGTACTTC.

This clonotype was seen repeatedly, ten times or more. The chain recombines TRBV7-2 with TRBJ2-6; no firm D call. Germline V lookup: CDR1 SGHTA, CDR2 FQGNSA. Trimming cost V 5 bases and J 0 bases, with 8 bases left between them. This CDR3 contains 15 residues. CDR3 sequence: CASSISISGANVLTF. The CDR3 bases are TGTGCCAGCAGCATCAGTATCTCTGGGGCCAACGTCCTGACTTTC.

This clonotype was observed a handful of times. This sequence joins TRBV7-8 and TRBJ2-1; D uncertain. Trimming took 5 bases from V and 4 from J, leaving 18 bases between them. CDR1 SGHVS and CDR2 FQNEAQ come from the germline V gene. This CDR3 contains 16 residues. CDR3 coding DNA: TGTGCCAGCAGCCTCGGAGTGGCCTACGGGTACAATGAGCAGTTCTTC. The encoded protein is CASSLGVAYGYNEQFF.

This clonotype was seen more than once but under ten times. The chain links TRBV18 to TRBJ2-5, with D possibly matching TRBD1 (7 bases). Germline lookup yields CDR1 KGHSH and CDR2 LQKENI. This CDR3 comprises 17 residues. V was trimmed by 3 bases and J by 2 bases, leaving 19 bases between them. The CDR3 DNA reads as TGTGCCAGCTCACCTCGCGGGACAGCTCGTTTTCAAGAGACCCAGTACTTC. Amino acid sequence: CASSPRGTARFQETQYF.

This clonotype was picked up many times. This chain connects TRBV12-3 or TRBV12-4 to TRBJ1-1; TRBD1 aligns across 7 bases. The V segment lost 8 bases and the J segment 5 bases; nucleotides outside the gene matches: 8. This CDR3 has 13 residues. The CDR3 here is CASGKGARTEAFF. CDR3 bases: TGTGCCAGCGGGAAGGGGGCGCGAACTGAAGCTTTCTTT.

The CDR3: CASNKARNTGELFF. The CDR3 region has the DNA TGCGCCAGCAACAAAGCAAGAAACACCGGGGAGCTGTTTTTT. The chain recombines TRBV5-1 with TRBJ2-2; D call uncertain. This CDR3 has 14 amino acids. The germline V and J ends were trimmed by 6 bases and 2 bases, with 11 bases remaining between them. CDR1 is SGHRS, CDR2 YFSETQ, per germline.

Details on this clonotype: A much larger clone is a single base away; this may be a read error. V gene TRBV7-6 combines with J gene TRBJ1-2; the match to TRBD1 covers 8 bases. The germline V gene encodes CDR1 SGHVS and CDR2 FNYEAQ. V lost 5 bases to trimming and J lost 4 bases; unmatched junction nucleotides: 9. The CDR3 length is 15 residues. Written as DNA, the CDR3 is TGTGCCAGCAGCCCCGGACAGGGCCGGAGCTATGGCTACACCTTC. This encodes CASSPGQGRSYGYTF.

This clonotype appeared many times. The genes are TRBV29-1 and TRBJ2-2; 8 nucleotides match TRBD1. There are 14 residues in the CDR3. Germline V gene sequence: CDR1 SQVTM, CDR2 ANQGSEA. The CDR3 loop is CSGRGRWNTGELFF. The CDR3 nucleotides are TGCAGTGGCAGGGGGCGATGGAACACCGGGGAGCTGTTTTTT.

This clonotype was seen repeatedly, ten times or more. CDR3 sequence reads: CSVDAGQGYGYTF. The DNA of the CDR3 is TGCAGCGTTGATGCGGGACAGGGCTATGGCTACACCTTC. V and J are TRBV29-1 and TRBJ1-2, with 9 bases lining up with TRBD1. CDR1 SQVTM and CDR2 ANQGSEA come from the germline V gene. V trimming: 3 bases; J trimming: 4 bases; junction bases outside the gene matches: 3. This CDR3 has 13 amino acids.

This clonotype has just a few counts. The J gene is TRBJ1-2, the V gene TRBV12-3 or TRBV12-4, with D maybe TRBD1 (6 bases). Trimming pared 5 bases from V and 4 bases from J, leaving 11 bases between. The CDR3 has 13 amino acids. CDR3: CASSAGTPYGYTF. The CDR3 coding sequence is TGTGCCAGCAGTGCCGGGACACCCTATGGCTACACCTTC.

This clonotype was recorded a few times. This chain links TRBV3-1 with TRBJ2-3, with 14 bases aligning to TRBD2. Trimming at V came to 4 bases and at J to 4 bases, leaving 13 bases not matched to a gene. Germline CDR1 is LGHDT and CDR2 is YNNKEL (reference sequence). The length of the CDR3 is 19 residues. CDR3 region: CASSPGLAGVMRWPDTQYF. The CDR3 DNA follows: TGTGCCAGCAGCCCGGGACTAGCGGGAGTGATGAGGTGGCCAGATACGCAGTATTTT.

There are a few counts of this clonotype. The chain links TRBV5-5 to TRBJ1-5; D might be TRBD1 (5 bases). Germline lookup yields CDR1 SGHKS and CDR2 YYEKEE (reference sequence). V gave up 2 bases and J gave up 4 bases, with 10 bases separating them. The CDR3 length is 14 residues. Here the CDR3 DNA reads TGTGCCAGCAGCTTTTCAGGGAATAATCAGCCCCAGCATTTT. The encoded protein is CASSFSGNNQPQHF.

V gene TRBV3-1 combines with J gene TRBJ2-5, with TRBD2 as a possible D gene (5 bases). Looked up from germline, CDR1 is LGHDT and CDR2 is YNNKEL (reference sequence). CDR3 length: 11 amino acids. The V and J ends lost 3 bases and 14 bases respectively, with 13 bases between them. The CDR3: CASSHAEEEYF. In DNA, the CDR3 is TGTGCCAGCAGCCATGCGGAGGAAGAATACTTC.

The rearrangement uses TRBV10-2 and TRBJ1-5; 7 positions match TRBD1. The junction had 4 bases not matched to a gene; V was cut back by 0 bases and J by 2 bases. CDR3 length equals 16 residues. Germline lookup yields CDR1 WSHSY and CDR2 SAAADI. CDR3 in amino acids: CASSESGQGGNQPQHF. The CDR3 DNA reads TGCGCCAGCAGTGAGTCCGGCCAGGGGGGCAATCAGCCCCAGCATTTT.

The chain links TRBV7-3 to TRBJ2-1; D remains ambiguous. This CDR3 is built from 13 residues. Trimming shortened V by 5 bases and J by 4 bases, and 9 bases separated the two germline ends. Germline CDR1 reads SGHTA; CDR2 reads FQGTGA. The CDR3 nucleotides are TGTGCCAGCAGCCTGACTCCGTACAATGAGCAGTTCTTC. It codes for CASSLTPYNEQFF. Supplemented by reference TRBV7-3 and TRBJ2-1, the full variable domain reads GAGVSQTPSNKVTEKGKYVELRCDPISGHTALYWYRQSLGQGPEFLIYFQGTGAADDSGLPNDRFFAVRPEGSVSTLKIQRTERGDSAVYLCASSLTPYNEQFFGPGTRLTVL.